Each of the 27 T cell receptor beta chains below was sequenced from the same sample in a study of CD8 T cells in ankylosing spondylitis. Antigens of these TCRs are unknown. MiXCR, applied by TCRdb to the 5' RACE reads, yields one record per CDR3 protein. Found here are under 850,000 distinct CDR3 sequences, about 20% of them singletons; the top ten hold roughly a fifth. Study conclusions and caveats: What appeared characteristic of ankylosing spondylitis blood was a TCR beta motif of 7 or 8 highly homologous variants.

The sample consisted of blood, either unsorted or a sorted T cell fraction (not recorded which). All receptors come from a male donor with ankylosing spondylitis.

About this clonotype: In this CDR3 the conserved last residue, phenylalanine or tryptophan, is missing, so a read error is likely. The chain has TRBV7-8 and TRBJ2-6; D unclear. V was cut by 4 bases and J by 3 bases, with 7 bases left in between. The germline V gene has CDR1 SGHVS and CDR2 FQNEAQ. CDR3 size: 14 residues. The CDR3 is CASSSHIGANVLTL. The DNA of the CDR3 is TGTGCCAGCAGCTCTCATATTGGGGCCAACGTCCTGACTCTC.

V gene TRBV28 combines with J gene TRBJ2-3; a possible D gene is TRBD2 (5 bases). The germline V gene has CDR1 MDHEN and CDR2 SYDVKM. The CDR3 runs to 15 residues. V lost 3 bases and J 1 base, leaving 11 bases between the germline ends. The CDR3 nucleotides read TGTGCCAGCAGTTTGTCGAGCGGAGGCACAGATACGCAGTATTTT. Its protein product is CASSLSSGGTDTQYF.

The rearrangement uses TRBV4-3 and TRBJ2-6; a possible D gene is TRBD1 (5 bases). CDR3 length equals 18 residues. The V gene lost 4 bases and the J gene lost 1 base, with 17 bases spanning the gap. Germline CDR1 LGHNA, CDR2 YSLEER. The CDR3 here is CASSLQGGFSSGANVLTF. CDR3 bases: TGCGCCAGCAGCCTCCAGGGTGGTTTCTCTTCTGGGGCCAACGTCCTGACTTTC.

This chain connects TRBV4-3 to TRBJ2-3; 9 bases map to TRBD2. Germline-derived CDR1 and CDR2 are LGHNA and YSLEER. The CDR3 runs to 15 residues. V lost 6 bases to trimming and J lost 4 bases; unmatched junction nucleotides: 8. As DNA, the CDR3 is TGCGCCAGCAGATTTAGCGGGAGTGGGGCAGATACGCAGTATTTT. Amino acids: CASRFSGSGADTQYF.

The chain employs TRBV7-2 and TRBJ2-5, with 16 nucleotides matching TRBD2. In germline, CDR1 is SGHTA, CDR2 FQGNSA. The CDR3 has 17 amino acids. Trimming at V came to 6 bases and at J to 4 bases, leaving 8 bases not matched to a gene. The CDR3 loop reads CASSPGTSGRAVETQYF. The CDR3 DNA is TGTGCCAGCAGTCCCGGGACTAGCGGGAGGGCCGTAGAGACCCAGTACTTC.

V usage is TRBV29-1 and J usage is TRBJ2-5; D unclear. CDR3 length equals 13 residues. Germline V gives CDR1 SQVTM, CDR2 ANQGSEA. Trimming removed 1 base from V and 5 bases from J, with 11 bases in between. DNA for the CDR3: TGCAGCGTTGAAGTTGTGGAGTGGGAGACCCAGTACTTC. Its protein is CSVEVVEWETQYF.

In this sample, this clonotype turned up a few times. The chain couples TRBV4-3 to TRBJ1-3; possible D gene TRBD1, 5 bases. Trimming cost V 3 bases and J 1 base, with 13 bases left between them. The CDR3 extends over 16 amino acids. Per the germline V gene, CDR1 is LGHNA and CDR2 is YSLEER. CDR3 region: CASSQGEDSSGNTIYF. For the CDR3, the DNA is TGCGCCAGCAGCCAGGGGGAGGATTCTTCTGGAAACACCATATATTTT.

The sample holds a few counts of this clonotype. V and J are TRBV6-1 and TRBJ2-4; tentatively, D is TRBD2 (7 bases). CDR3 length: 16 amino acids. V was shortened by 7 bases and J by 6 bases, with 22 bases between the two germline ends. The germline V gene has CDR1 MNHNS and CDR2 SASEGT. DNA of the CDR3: TGTGCCAGCATATCCGGGCGGGGGCGCGGGGGAAACATTCAGTACTTC. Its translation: CASISGRGRGGNIQYF.

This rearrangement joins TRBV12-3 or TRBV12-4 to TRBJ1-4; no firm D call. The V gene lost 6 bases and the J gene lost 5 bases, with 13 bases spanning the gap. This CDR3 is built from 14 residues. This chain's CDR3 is CASSPTLRNEKLFF. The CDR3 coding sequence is TGTGCCAGCAGCCCTACACTGAGAAATGAAAAACTGTTTTTT.

The CDR3 region has the DNA TGTGCCAGCAGTGGGCCAGGGACAGGGGACGGTTACGAGCAGTACTTC. Its translation: CASSGPGTGDGYEQYF. The chain couples TRBV25-1 to TRBJ2-7, with 10 bases aligning to TRBD1. The CDR3 has 16 residues. Trimming removed 4 bases from V and 4 bases from J; junction bases left unmatched: 10. Germline V gene lookup returns CDR1 MGHDK and CDR2 SYGVNS.

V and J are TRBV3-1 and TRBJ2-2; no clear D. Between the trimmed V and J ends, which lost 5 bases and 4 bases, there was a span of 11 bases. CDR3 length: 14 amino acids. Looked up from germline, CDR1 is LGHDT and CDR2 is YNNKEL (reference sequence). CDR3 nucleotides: TGTGCCAGCAGCTTAACTTCTCCCACCGGGGAGCTGTTTTTT. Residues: CASSLTSPTGELFF.

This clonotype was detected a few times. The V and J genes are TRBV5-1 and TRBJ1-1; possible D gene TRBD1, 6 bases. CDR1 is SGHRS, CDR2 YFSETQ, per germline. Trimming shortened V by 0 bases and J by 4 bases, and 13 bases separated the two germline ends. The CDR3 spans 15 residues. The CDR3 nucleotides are TGCGCCAGCAGCTTGGCAAAGGGGGTAGGCACTGAAGCTTTCTTT. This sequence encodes CASSLAKGVGTEAFF.

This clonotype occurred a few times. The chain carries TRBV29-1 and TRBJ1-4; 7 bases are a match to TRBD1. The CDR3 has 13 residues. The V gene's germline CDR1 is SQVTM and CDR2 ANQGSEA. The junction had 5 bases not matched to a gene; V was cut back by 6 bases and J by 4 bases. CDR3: CSVKTGNNEKLFF. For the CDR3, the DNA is TGCAGCGTAAAGACAGGGAATAATGAAAAACTGTTTTTT.

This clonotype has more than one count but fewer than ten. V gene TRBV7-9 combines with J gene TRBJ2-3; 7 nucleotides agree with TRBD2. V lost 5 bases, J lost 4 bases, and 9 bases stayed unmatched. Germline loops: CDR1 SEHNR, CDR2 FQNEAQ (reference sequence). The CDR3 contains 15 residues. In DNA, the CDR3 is TGTGCCAGCAGCGCCCGGGGAGGGAGATCAGATACGCAGTATTTT. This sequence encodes CASSARGGRSDTQYF.

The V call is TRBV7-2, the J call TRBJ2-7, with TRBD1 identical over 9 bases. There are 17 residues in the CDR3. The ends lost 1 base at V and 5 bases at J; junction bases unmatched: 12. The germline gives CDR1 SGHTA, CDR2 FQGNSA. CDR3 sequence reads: CASSLVITGTGLDEQYF. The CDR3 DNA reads TGTGCCAGCAGCTTAGTGATTACAGGGACAGGGCTAGACGAGCAGTACTTC.

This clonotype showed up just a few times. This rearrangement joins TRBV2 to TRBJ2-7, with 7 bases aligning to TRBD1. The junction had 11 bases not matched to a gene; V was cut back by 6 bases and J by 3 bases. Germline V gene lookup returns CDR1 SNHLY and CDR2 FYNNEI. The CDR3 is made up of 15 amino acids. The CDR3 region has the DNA TGTGCCAGCAGCCCAGAGGCAGGGGGTCTCTACGAGCAGTACTTC. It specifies CASSPEAGGLYEQYF.

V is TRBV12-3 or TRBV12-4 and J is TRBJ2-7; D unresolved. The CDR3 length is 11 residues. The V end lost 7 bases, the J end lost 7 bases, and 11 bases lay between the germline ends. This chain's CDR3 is CASKVGVEQYF. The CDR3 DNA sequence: TGTGCCAGCAAGGTTGGGGTTGAGCAGTACTTC.

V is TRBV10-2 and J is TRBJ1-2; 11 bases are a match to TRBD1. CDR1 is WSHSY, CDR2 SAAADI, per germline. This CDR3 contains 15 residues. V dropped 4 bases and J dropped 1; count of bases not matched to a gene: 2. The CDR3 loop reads CASSGTGGLNYGYTF. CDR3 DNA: TGCGCCAGCAGTGGGACAGGGGGCCTTAACTATGGCTACACCTTC.

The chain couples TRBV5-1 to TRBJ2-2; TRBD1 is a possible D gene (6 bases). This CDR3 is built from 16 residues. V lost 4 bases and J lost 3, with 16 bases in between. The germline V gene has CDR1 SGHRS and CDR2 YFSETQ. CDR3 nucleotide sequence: TGCGCCAGCAGCGCCTCAGGGGATTGGTACACCGGGGAGCTGTTTTTT. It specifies CASSASGDWYTGELFF.

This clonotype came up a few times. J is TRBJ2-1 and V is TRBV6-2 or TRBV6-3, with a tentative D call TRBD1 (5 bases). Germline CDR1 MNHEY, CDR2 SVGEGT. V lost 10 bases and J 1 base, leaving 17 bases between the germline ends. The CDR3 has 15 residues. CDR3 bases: TGTGCCACCAATATACAGGCTGCATCCTACAATGAGCAGTTCTTC. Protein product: CATNIQAASYNEQFF.

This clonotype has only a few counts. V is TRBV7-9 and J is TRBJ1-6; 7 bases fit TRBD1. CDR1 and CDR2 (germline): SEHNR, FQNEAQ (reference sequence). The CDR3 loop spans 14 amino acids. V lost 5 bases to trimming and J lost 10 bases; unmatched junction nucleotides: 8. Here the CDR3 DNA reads TGTGCCAGCAGCCCCCCCTGGGACAGCTCACCCCTCCACTTT. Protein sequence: CASSPPWDSSPLHF.

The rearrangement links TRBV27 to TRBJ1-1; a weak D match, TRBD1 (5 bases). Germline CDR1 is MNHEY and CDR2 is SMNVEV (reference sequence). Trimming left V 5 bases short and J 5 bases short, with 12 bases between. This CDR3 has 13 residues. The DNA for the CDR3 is TGTGCCAGCAGTCCCAGGGATAGGACTGAAGCTTTCTTT. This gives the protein CASSPRDRTEAFF.

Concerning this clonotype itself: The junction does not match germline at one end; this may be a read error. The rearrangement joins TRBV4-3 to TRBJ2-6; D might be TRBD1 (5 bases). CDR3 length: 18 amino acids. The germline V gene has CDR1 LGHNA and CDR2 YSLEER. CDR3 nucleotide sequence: TGCGCCAACAGCCAAGGGGTCGCCGTGAGCTCTGGGGCCAACGTCCTGACTTTC. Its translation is CANSQGVAVSSGANVLTF.

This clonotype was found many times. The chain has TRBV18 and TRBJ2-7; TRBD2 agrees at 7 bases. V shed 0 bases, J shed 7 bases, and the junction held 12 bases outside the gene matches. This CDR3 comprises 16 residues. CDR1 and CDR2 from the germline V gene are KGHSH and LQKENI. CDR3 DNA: TGTGCCAGCTCACCACCGGGGGAAGCGGGATCAAGGGAGCAGTACTTC. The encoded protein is CASSPPGEAGSREQYF.

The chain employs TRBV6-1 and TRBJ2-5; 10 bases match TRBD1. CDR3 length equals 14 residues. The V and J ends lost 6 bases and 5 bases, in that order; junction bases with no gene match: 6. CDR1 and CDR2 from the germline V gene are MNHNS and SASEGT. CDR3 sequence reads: CASRRQGAMETQYF. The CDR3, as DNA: TGTGCCAGCAGACGACAGGGGGCGATGGAGACCCAGTACTTC.

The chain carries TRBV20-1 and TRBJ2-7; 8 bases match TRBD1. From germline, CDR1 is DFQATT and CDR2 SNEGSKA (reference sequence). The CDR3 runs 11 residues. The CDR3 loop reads CTGQGSYEQYF. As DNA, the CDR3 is TGCACCGGACAGGGCTCCTACGAGCAGTACTTC.

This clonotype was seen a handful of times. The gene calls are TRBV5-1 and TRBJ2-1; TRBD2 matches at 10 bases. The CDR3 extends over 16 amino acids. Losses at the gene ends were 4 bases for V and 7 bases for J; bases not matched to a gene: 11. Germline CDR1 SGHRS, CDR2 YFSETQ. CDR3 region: CASSPPSSGGMNEQFF. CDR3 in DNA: TGCGCCAGCAGCCCCCCTTCTAGCGGGGGTATGAATGAGCAGTTCTTC.